This TCR beta chain stems from a study of beta chain features in type 1 diabetes. Notes on the study in general: Researchers reported that naive, central memory and Treg TCRB repertoires appeared more similar in patients than in healthy donors. Patients with type 1 diabetes carried fewer insertions and had more deletions at their VDJ junctions. TCRB CDR3 length was moderately but significantly reduced in all four CD4+ subsets of Type 1 diabetes patients.

Germline V CDR1 and CDR2: PRHDT, FYEKMQ (reference sequence). This CDR3 is built from 12 residues. Trimming pared 7 bases from V and 0 bases from J, leaving 5 bases between. The isolated RNA, all of it, was reverse transcribed, so expressed TCRB transcripts were what got sequenced. The average output of naive, central memory and regulatory T cell samples was about 3.57 million reads. Repertoires were generated with immunoSEQ multiplex PCR, while TCRdb's copy carries only in-frame clones and drops some. The profile shows hundreds of thousands of clones, roughly 12% of them singletons. In regard to this clone: The target antigen is unknown.

Input material: naive CD4+ T cells from blood. The rearrangement joins TRBV13 to TRBJ2-3; D remains unclear. The receptor's source is a man in his late teens or twenties with type 1 diabetes. The CDR3 DNA reads TGTGCCAGCACGGACAGCACAGATACGCAGTATTTT. Amino acid sequence: CASTDSTDTQYF.